This TCR beta chain was obtained from a study of blood T cells in healthy people across ages. The germline gives CDR1 SGDLS, CDR2 YYNGEE. CDR3 length: 14 residues. V was cut by 4 bases and J by 7 bases, with 17 bases left in between. Together with a sample-barcoded 5' primer, a J-beta primer mix was included in a second PCR lasting roughly 6 to 12 cycles. TCRdb redid the calling of the 5' RACE reads with MiXCR, one entry per CDR3 protein. The sample contains around 800,000 distinct CDR3 sequences, under 30% of which appear only once. This clonotype was recorded once. A further study also used this sample, focusing on T cells of mothers and their children.

The rearrangement joins TRBV9 to TRBJ2-5; D perhaps matches TRBD1 (6 bases). The clonotype was recovered from a boy aged 5 to 17 in good health. Input material: blood. DNA for the CDR3: TGTGCCAGCAGCCCCAGGGGAGAGATTGTGACCCAGTACTTC. The encoded protein is CASSPRGEIVTQYF.